Included here is one TCR beta chain sequence, with context. Germline loops: CDR1 SGHTA, CDR2 FQGNSA. With 2 bases clipped from V and 2 bases from J, the junction kept 4 bases outside the gene matches. The CDR3 covers 15 residues. This entry is derived from a study of blood T cell repertoires in COVID-19. Sequenced by immunoSEQ multiplex PCR; TCRdb stores in-frame clones only, minus some. The sample includes 150,000 to 200,000 clones, 80% to 85% of them seen just once. This chain uses TRBV7-2 with TRBJ2-3; 7 bases line up with TRBD1. This TCR came from a woman between 40 and 55 years old with acute or convalescent COVID-19. The specimen sequenced was peripheral blood. CDR3 amino acids: CASSLRQGFTDTQYF. Written as DNA, the CDR3 is TGTGCCAGCAGCTTAAGACAGGGATTCACAGATACGCAGTATTTT.